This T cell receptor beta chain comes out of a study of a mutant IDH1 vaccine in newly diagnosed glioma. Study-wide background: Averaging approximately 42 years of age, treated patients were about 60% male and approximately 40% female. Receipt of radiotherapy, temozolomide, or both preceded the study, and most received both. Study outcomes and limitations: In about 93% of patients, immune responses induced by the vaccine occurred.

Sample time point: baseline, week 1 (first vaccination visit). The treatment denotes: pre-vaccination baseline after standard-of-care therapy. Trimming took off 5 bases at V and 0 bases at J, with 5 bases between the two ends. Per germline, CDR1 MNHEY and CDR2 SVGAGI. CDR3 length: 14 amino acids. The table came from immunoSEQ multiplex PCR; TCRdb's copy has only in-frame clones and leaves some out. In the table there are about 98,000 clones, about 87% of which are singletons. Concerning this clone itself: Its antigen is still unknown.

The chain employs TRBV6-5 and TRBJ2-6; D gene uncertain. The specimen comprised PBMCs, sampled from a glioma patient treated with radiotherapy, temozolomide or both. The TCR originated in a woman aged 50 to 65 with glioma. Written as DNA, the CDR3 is TGTGCCAGCAGTCCCACCTCTGGGGCCAACGTCCTGACTTTC. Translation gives CASSPTSGANVLTF.